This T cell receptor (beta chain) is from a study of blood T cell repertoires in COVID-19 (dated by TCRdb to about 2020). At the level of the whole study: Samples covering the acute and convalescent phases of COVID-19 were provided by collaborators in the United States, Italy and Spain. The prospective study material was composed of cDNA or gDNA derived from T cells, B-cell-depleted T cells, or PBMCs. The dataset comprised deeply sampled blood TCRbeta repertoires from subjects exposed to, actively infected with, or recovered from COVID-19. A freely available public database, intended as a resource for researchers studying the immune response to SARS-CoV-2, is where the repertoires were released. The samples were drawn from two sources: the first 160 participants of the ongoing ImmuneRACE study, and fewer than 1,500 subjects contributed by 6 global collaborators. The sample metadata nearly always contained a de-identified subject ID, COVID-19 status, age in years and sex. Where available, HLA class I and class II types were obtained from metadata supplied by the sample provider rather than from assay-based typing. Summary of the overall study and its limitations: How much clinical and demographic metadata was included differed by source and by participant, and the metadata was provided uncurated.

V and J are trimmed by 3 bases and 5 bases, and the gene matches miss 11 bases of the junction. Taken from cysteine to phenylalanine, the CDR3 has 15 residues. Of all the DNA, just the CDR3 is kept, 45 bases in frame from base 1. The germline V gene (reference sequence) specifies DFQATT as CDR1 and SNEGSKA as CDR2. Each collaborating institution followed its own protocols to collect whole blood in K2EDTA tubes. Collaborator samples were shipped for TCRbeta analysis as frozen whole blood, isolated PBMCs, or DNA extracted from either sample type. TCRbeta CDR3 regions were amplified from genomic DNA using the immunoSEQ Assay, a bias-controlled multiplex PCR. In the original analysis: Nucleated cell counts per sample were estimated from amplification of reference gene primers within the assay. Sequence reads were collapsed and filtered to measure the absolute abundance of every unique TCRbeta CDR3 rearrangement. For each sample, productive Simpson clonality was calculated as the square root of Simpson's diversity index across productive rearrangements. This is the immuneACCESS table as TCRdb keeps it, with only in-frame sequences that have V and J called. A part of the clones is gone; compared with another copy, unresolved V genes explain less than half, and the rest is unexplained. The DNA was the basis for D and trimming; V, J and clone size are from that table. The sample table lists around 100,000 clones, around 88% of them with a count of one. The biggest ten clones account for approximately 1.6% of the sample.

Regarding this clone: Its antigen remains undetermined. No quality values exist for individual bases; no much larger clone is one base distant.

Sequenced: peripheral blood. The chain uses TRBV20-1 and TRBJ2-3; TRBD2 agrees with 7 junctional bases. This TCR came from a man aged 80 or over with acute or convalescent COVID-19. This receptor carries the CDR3 CSASRLTSRRDTQYF. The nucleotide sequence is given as TGCAGTGCTAGTAGGTTGACTAGCCGCAGAGATACGCAGTATTTT.